Listed below are T cell receptor beta chains from one sample, sequenced in a study of regulatory and conventional T cells in RAG deficiency. Data came from immunoSEQ multiplex PCR; TCRdb stores just in-frame clones and leaves some out. The data hold under 45,000 clones, with 60% to 85% observed a single time. These same records also appear under a second study, on regulatory T cells.

Sequences were obtained from CD4+ effector T cells sorted from blood. These receptors originate from a human donor in good health. Both conserved end residues are part of each CDR3. A D gene is named only where the DNA matches it firmly. The size of a clone is reported for some rows only, either as once, few or many, or as a class for expanded clones.

d_call,clone_size,j_call,v_call,cdr3_aa,cdr3_nt
NA,NA,TRBJ2-6,TRBV5-1,CASSLSRGPSGANVLTF,TGCGCCAGCAGCTTATCCAGGGGTCCATCTGGGGCCAACGTCCTGACTTTC
NA,NA,TRBJ2-7,TRBV28,CASTRSSAYEQYF,TGTGCCAGCACCCGCAGTAGTGCCTACGAGCAGTACTTC
NA,few,TRBJ1-2,TRBV2,CARSLQGQIDGYTF,TGTGCCAGATCGCTCCAGGGTCAGATCGATGGCTACACCTTC
NA,once,TRBJ2-5,TRBV5-1,CASSLDLETQYF,TGCGCCAGCAGCTTGGACCTTGAGACCCAGTACTTC
NA,few,TRBJ1-2,TRBV18,CASSPRTEGNYGYTF,TGTGCCAGCTCACCACGGACAGAAGGAAACTATGGCTACACCTTC
TRBD1,NA,TRBJ2-7,TRBV9,CASSEAGTGIHEQYF,TGTGCCAGCAGTGAAGCGGGGACAGGGATCCACGAGCAGTACTTC
NA,once,TRBJ1-1,TRBV6-1,CASRDRENTEAFF,TGTGCCAGCAGGGACAGAGAGAACACTGAAGCTTTCTTT
NA,NA,TRBJ1-5,TRBV19,CASSPEGRGGQPQHF,TGTGCCAGTAGCCCTGAGGGAAGGGGCGGTCAGCCCCAGCATTTT
NA,NA,TRBJ2-3,TRBV5-1,CASSLDDTQYF,TGCGCCAGCAGCTTGGACGATACGCAGTATTTT
TRBD1,NA,TRBJ2-1,TRBV4-1,CASSQPGTGVYEQFF,TGCGCCAGCAGCCAACCCGGGACAGGGGTCTATGAGCAGTTCTTC
TRBD1,NA,TRBJ1-2,TRBV27,CASSLVGGQSIGGYTF,TGTGCCAGCAGCCTCGTAGGGGGACAGAGTATCGGGGGCTACACCTTC
NA,NA,TRBJ1-2,TRBV19,CASSPPGRIYGYTF,TGTGCCAGTAGTCCCCCGGGACGGATCTATGGCTACACCTTC
TRBD2,NA,TRBJ2-3,TRBV5-1,CASSDGASGVTDTQYF,TGCGCCAGCAGCGACGGGGCTAGCGGGGTCACAGATACGCAGTATTTT